This paragraph covers one TCR beta chain sequence. Antigen unknown. It was with 60 Vbeta and 13 Jbeta primers that the PCR ran. Libraries were prepared by immunoSEQ multiplex PCR; TCRdb keeps only in-frame clonotypes and omits some of them. This table has 150,000 or so clones, roughly 73% appearing once. Trimming left V 2 bases short and J 5 bases short, with 6 bases between. CDR1 and CDR2 from the germline V gene are MDHEN and SYDVKM. The CDR3 runs 12 residues. These data originate in a study of cytomegalovirus exposure and HLA in healthy donors. Study-level findings and limits: Relative to equally common others, HLA-associated TCR beta chains showed greater clonal expansion in a later analysis. A later analysis found TCR association rates differed by HLA locus, highest for DRB1 and lowest for HLA-C.

The V gene is TRBV28, the J gene TRBJ1-1; no clear D. Sequences were obtained from PBMCs. This receptor was taken from a man in his late teens or twenties in good health and CMV-seropositive. CDR3 DNA: TGTGCCAGCAGTTTAGGCAGTACTGAAGCTTTCTTT. Its translation is CASSLGSTEAFF.